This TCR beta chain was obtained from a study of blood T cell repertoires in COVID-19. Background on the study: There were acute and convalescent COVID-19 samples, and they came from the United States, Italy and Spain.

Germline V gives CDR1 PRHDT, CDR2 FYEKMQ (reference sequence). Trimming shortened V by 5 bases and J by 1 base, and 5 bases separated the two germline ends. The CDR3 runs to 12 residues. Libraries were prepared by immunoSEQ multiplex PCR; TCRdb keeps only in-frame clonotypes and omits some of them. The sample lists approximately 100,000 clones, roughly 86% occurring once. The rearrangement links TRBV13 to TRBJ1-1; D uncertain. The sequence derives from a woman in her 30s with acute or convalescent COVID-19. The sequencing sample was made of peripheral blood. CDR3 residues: CASSRGNTEAFF. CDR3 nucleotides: TGTGCCAGCAGCCGAGGGAACACTGAAGCTTTCTTT.